This TCR beta chain was identified in a study of cytomegalovirus exposure and HLA in healthy donors. Study information: The study's early data release held roughly 91 million unique TCRs from HLA-typed donors. General observations from the study: An analysis was carried out later, and it reportedly showed fewer N-insertions in an Asian-associated ancestry cluster than the roughly 700-donor mean.

Worth noting for this clone: Its antigen is currently unknown.

The CDR3 runs 15 residues. V shed 5 bases and J shed 4 bases, with 17 bases lying between them. Germline values: CDR1 SGHTA, CDR2 FQGNSA. Both 60 Vbeta primers and 13 Jbeta primers went into the PCR. Sequenced by immunoSEQ multiplex PCR; TCRdb stores in-frame clones only, minus some. The sample shows over 150,000 clones, roughly 70% of them seen only once. The receptor was isolated from a woman aged 25 to 39 in good health and CMV-seronegative. The gene calls are TRBV7-2 and TRBJ1-2; tentative D call: TRBD1 (5 bases). Sequencing was done on a sample of PBMCs. CDR3 protein: CASSADRYTLYGYTF. Here the CDR3 DNA reads TGTGCCAGCAGCGCAGACAGATACACCCTCTATGGCTACACCTTC.